The 13 T cell receptor beta chains presented below share a single source sample, sequenced in a study of response to subunit inactivated influenza vaccine. Via MiXCR, TCRdb re-called the RT-PCR reads, giving one row per CDR3 protein. The sample consists of a few hundred thousand distinct CDR3 sequences, 12% of them appearing once. The specimen was non-naive T cells sorted from PBMCs, collected 14 to 15 days before vaccination. Receptors originate from a man aged 50-59 years who received an inactivated influenza vaccine.

The table lists this clonotype with a few counts. This chain uses TRBV5-1 with TRBJ2-1; 7 bases match TRBD1. Unmatched junction bases numbered 8, after V lost 4 bases and J lost 4 bases. The CDR3 loop spans 15 amino acids. Per germline, CDR1 SGHRS and CDR2 YFSETQ. CDR3 loop: CASSTTTGSYNEQFF. CDR3 nucleotide sequence: TGCGCCAGCAGCACTACGACAGGGTCTTACAATGAGCAGTTCTTC. Looking up the rest from reference TRBV5-1 and TRBJ2-1 gives the full variable domain: KAGVTQTPRYLIKTRGQQVTLSCSPISGHRSVSWYQQTPGQGLQFLFEYFSETQRNKGNFPGRFSGRQFSNSRSEMNVSTLELGDSALYLCASSTTTGSYNEQFFGPGTRLTVL.

The table lists this clonotype with many counts. This sequence joins TRBV10-3 and TRBJ2-5, with 13 nucleotides matching TRBD2. The germline V gene encodes CDR1 ENHRY and CDR2 SYGVKD. The CDR3 has 17 residues. Losses at the gene ends were 11 bases for V and 0 bases for J; bases not matched to a gene: 12. The CDR3 sequence is CASRPELAGGHQETQYF. The DNA of the CDR3 is TGTGCCTCCCGACCCGAACTAGCGGGGGGGCACCAAGAGACCCAGTACTTC.

This chain links TRBV29-1 with TRBJ2-7; D is ambiguous. V was pared by 7 bases and J by 0 bases, with 13 bases between. The CDR3 has 13 residues. Looked up from germline, CDR1 is SQVTM and CDR2 is ANQGSEA. CDR3 nucleotide sequence: TGCAGCGCCCCCAGCGCGCCCTCCTACGAGCAGTACTTC. Its translation: CSAPSAPSYEQYF.

The J gene is TRBJ2-6, the V gene TRBV4-2; D is unclear. Germline loops: CDR1 LGHNA, CDR2 YNFKEQ. Trimming removed 0 bases from V and 4 bases from J, with 10 bases in between. CDR3 length: 16 amino acids. The CDR3: CASSQEWGPGANVLTF. As DNA, the CDR3 is TGTGCCAGCAGCCAAGAGTGGGGTCCGGGGGCCAACGTCCTGACTTTC.

This clonotype was seen more than once but under ten times. The chain combines TRBV27 with TRBJ1-6; TRBD1 matches at 8 bases. Per the germline V gene, CDR1 is MNHEY and CDR2 is SMNVEV (reference sequence). The J segment lost 6 bases and the V segment lost 0 bases, leaving 1 base of the junction unmatched. The CDR3 runs 15 residues. The CDR3 DNA follows: TGTGCCAGCAGTTTATCCGGACAGGGTAATTCACCCCTCCACTTT. Protein product: CASSLSGQGNSPLHF.

This clonotype was recorded many times. At one boundary the junction diverges from the germline segment, which might be a read error. CDR3 sequence (DNA): TGTGCCAGCAGATTAGCGGGGGGTTCCTCTGGGGCCAACGTCCTGACTTTC. Encoded protein: CASRLAGGSSGANVLTF. The rearrangement uses TRBV12-3 or TRBV12-4 and TRBJ2-6; TRBD2 matches 10 bases. The CDR3 extends over 17 amino acids.

This clonotype was seen only a few times. This sequence joins TRBV20-1 and TRBJ2-1; D remains unclear. There are 12 residues in the CDR3. CDR1 and CDR2 (germline): DFQATT, SNEGSKA (reference sequence). V lost 7 bases to trimming and J lost 6 bases, with 13 bases between them. The CDR3 region has the DNA TGCAGTGTCATAGAGTCGGGCAATGAGCAGTTCTTC. It codes for CSVIESGNEQFF.

The chain carries TRBV4-2 and TRBJ1-3; no clear D gene. Germline values: CDR1 LGHNA, CDR2 YNFKEQ. CDR3 size: 14 residues. The germline V and J ends were trimmed by 0 bases and 6 bases, with 9 bases remaining between them. CDR3 amino acids: CASSQEAGVNTIYF. CDR3 sequence (DNA): TGTGCCAGCAGCCAAGAAGCCGGGGTAAACACCATATATTTT.

This clonotype was detected once. The J gene is TRBJ1-5, the V gene TRBV10-1; D is unclear. The ends were cut back, 10 bases at V and 1 base at J, with 14 bases in the middle. CDR1 is WNHNN, CDR2 SYGVQD, per germline (reference sequence). The CDR3 runs 14 residues. DNA of the CDR3: TGCGCCATCCTCACGGACTGCAGCAATCAGCCCCAGCATTTT. Translating it yields CAILTDCSNQPQHF.

CDR3 in amino acids: CASQNGRGTEAFF. In DNA form, the CDR3 reads TGTGCCAGCCAGAACGGGAGGGGCACTGAAGCTTTCTTT. This sequence joins TRBV2 and TRBJ1-1, with TRBD1 as a possible D gene (5 bases). Germline lookup yields CDR1 SNHLY and CDR2 FYNNEI. The germline V and J ends were trimmed by 8 bases and 4 bases, with 14 bases remaining between them. The CDR3 extends over 13 amino acids.

The V call is TRBV20-1, the J call TRBJ2-3; D call uncertain. The germline CDR1 and CDR2 sequences are DFQATT and SNEGSKA (reference sequence). The CDR3 is 15 residues long. Trimming removed 0 bases at V and 7 bases at J, with 17 bases between. The DNA of the CDR3 is TGCAGTGCTAGAGATTCCGACCTAGGTGAATATACGCAGTATTTT. It is translated as CSARDSDLGEYTQYF.

This clonotype was seen ten or more times. This chain joins TRBV20-1 and TRBJ2-3; no definite D call. The CDR3 totals 12 residues. The V and J ends lost 2 bases and 4 bases respectively, with 7 bases between them. Germline-derived CDR1 and CDR2 are DFQATT and SNEGSKA (reference sequence). CDR3 protein: CSARRAADTQYF. CDR3 nucleotides: TGCAGTGCTAGAAGGGCGGCAGATACGCAGTATTTT.

The V gene is TRBV9, the J gene TRBJ2-1, with D possibly being TRBD1 (6 bases). The CDR3 spans 16 residues. Trimming removed 0 bases at V and 5 bases at J, with 15 bases between. Germline V CDR1 and CDR2: SGDLS, YYNGEE. DNA of the CDR3: TGTGCCAGCAGCGTAGGGGGGACACGGCCCCACAATGAGCAGTTCTTC. As protein: CASSVGGTRPHNEQFF.